Described below is a single T cell receptor (beta chain) sequence and its context. The sample comes from a study of identical twins. There are 16 residues in the CDR3. Germline V gene data show CDR1 as SGHDN and CDR2 as FVKESK. V lost 6 bases, J lost 4 bases, and 19 bases lay in between. One entry per CDR3 protein, called by TCRdb with MiXCR from the 5' RACE reads. The sample has about 530,000 distinct CDR3 sequences; about 15% are singletons. The same sample was also studied in work on yellow fever vaccine responses in identical twins.

The TCR sequence derives from a woman in her late teens or twenties in good health. J is TRBJ2-1 and V is TRBV14; D unresolved. The material sequenced was CD4+ T cells sorted from blood. CDR3 nucleotides: TGTGCCAGCAGACCCGGGCCGCCATTCTCTTACAATGAGCAGTTCTTC. Translating gives CASRPGPPFSYNEQFF.